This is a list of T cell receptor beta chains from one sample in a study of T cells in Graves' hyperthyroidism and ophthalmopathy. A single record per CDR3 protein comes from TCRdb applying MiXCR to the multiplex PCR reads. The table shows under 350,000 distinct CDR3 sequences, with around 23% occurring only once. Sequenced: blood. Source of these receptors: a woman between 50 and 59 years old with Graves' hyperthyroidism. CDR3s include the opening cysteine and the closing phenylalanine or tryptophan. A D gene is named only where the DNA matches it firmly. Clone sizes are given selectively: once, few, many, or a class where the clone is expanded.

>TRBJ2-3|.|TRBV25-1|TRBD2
CASRVSGGGADTQYF
TGTGCCAGCAGAGTCAGCGGGGGCGGCGCAGATACGCAGTATTTT
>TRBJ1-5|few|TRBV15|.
CATRRGDFNQPQHF
TGTGCCACCAGAAGGGGGGACTTCAATCAGCCCCAGCATTTT
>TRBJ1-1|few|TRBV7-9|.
CASSTISGGVEAFF
TGTGCCAGCAGCACTATTTCGGGGGGGGTTGAAGCTTTCTTT
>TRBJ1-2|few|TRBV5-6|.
CASSLEFRGNYGYTF
TGTGCCAGCAGCTTGGAGTTTCGGGGAAACTATGGCTACACCTTC
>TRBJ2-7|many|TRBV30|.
CAWSSSGVEQYF
TGTGCCTGGAGTTCATCAGGGGTGGAGCAGTACTTC
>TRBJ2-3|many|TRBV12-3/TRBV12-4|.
CASSPAEGFTDTQYF
TGTGCCAGCAGTCCAGCGGAGGGCTTCACAGATACGCAGTATTTT
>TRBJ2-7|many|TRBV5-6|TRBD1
CASSLEDRYHEQYF
TGTGCCAGCAGCCTCGAGGACAGGTACCACGAGCAGTACTTC
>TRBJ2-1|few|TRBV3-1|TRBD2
CASSQGASGGNEQFF
TGTGCCAGCAGCCAAGGGGCTAGCGGGGGGAATGAGCAGTTCTTC
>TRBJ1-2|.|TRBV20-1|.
CSARDLARVYGYTF
TGCAGTGCTAGAGATCTAGCCAGGGTCTATGGCTACACCTTC
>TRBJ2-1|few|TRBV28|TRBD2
CASSSPGSGRAGEQFF
TGTGCCAGCAGTTCACCAGGTAGCGGGAGGGCCGGTGAGCAGTTCTTC
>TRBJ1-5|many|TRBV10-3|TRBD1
CAISVDRDNQPQHF
TGTGCCATCAGTGTGGACAGGGACAATCAGCCCCAGCATTTT
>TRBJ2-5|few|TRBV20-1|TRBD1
CSATTGSETQYF
TGCAGTGCCACGACAGGGTCAGAGACCCAGTACTTC
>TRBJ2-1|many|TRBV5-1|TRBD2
CASSRGAGTSTYNEQFF
TGCGCCAGCAGCCGTGGGGCCGGGACTAGCACATACAATGAGCAGTTCTTC
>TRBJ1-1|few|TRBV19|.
CASSSRPNTEAFF
TGTGCCAGTAGTAGCAGGCCGAACACTGAAGCTTTCTTT
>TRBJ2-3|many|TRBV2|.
CASSMAGARGDTQYF
TGTGCCAGCAGTATGGCGGGGGCCCGAGGAGATACGCAGTATTTT
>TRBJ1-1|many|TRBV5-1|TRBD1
CASSFGTAMNTEAFF
TGCGCCAGCAGCTTTGGGACAGCTATGAACACTGAAGCTTTCTTT
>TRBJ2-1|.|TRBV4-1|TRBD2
CASSHPGRGRYNEQFF
TGCGCCAGCAGCCATCCCGGGCGGGGGAGATACAATGAGCAGTTCTTC
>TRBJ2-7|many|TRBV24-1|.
CATSDRGRYEQYF
TGTGCCACCAGTGATCGAGGTCGATACGAGCAGTACTTC
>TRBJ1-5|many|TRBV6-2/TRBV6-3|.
CASMGQNNQPQHF
TGTGCCAGCATGGGCCAGAACAATCAGCCCCAGCATTTT
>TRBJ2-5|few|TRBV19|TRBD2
CASRRFSLAGGEETQYF
TGTGCCAGTAGAAGATTCTCACTAGCGGGGGGTGAAGAGACCCAGTACTTC
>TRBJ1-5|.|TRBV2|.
CASSSTVDNQPQHF
TGTGCCAGCAGTTCGACGGTAGACAATCAGCCCCAGCATTTT
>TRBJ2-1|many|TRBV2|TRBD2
CASSERLANEQFF
TGTGCCAGCAGTGAGAGACTAGCGAATGAGCAGTTCTTC
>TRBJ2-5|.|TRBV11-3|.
CASSHTQETQYF
TGTGCCAGCAGCCACACCCAAGAGACCCAGTACTTC
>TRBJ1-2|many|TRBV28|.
CASSFYARAYYGYTF
TGTGCCAGCAGCTTTTATGCTAGAGCTTACTATGGCTACACCTTC
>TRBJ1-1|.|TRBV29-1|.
CSVPTDTEAFF
TGCAGCGTTCCTACAGACACTGAAGCTTTCTTT
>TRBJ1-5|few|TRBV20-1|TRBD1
CSASGQEGNQPQHF
TGCAGTGCCAGCGGACAGGAGGGCAATCAGCCCCAGCATTTT
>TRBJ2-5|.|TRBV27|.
CASRRRGTQYF
TGTGCCAGCAGGAGGAGAGGGACCCAGTACTTC
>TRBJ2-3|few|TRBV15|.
CATSIFPLARDTQYF
TGTGCCACCAGTATCTTTCCGCTAGCGAGAGATACGCAGTATTTT
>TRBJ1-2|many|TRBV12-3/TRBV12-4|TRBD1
CASSLAGTGYGYTF
TGTGCCAGCAGTCTCGCCGGGACAGGGTATGGCTACACCTTC
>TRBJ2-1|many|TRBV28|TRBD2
CASSFGLARFF
TGTGCCAGCAGTTTCGGACTAGCCAGGTTCTTC
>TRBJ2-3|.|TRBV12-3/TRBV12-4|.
CASSSTGNIQYFGAGTTSTDTQYF
.
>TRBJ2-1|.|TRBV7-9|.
CASSSLGSSHEQFF
TGTGCCAGCAGCTCCTTGGGTAGCTCGCATGAGCAGTTCTTC
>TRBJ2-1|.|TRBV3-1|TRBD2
CASRYGTSVNEQFF
TGTGCCAGCAGATACGGGACTAGCGTCAATGAGCAGTTCTTC